A selection of T cell receptor beta chains follows, all from one sample in a study of T-cell memory formation after mild COVID-19. TCRdb fed the 5' RACE reads into MiXCR, producing one record per CDR3 protein. The data show more than 350,000 distinct CDR3 sequences, under 25% seen once. The sequenced sample was PBMCs or a T cell subset sorted from them (not recorded which). The receptors were sampled from an adult woman who had mild COVID-19 (a few samples of this study predate the infection). Cell type and time point are not known. Both conserved end residues are part of each CDR3. The D gene is left open where the match is weak. The listing skips clone size in some rows; elsewhere it reads once, few, many or a size class.

abundance: few
j_gene: TRBJ2-3
v_gene: TRBV5-4
d_gene: -
CDR3nt: TGTGCCAGCAGCTTGCCAGGGGAGAGTGCAGATACGCAGTATTTT
CDR3aa: CASSLPGESADTQYF

abundance: -
j_gene: TRBJ2-3
v_gene: TRBV20-1
d_gene: -
CDR3nt: TGCAGTGCTGTTGCGGGGCTCGGAGATACGCAGTATTTT
CDR3aa: CSAVAGLGDTQYF

abundance: -
j_gene: TRBJ2-7
v_gene: TRBV6-1
d_gene: -
CDR3nt: TGTGCCAGCTGCGGACTTACACTCGACATCCTAAGCTCCTACGAGCAGTACTTC
CDR3aa: CASCGLTLDILSSYEQYF

abundance: few
j_gene: TRBJ1-2
v_gene: TRBV4-1
d_gene: -
CDR3nt: TGCGCCAGCAGCCAAGAGCGAGGGAGAGGTTATGGCTACACCTTC
CDR3aa: CASSQERGRGYGYTF

abundance: few
j_gene: TRBJ2-1
v_gene: TRBV4-1
d_gene: TRBD2
CDR3nt: TGCGCCAGCAGCCAAGATGGGCTAGCGGGAGGTCTTGAGCAGTTCTTC
CDR3aa: CASSQDGLAGGLEQFF

abundance: -
j_gene: TRBJ2-7
v_gene: TRBV5-6
d_gene: TRBD1
CDR3nt: TGTGCCAGCAGCTTAGGGACAGGGATCTCCTACGAGCAGTACTTC
CDR3aa: CASSLGTGISYEQYF

abundance: many
j_gene: TRBJ1-5
v_gene: TRBV9
d_gene: -
CDR3nt: TGTGCCAGCAGCCCCCAAGGGGGGGGCAATCAGCCCCAGCATTTT
CDR3aa: CASSPQGGGNQPQHF

abundance: few
j_gene: TRBJ1-4
v_gene: TRBV20-1
d_gene: TRBD1
CDR3nt: TGCAGTGCTTCGGACAGGGAGAGGGAAAAACTGGTTTTT
CDR3aa: CSASDREREKLVF

abundance: many
j_gene: TRBJ2-7
v_gene: TRBV3-1
d_gene: -
CDR3nt: TGTGCCAGCAGCCAAGTTTCCTACGAGCAGTACTTC
CDR3aa: CASSQVSYEQYF

abundance: many
j_gene: TRBJ2-1
v_gene: TRBV2
d_gene: -
CDR3nt: TGTGCCAGAGGGGGGGCAGGACCCTCCTACAATGAGCAGTTCTTC
CDR3aa: CARGGAGPSYNEQFF

abundance: -
j_gene: TRBJ2-1
v_gene: TRBV20-1
d_gene: TRBD1
CDR3nt: TGCAGTGAAAGGAGGGACAGGGTAAATGAGCAGTTCTTC
CDR3aa: CSERRDRVNEQFF

abundance: -
j_gene: TRBJ2-3
v_gene: TRBV23-1
d_gene: -
CDR3nt: TGCGCCACACATTTATTATGGCTCACAGATACGCAGTATTTT
CDR3aa: CATHLLWLTDTQYF

abundance: many
j_gene: TRBJ2-3
v_gene: TRBV7-6
d_gene: TRBD2
CDR3nt: TGTGCCAGCAGCTCAACGACTAGCGGGGATGATACGCAGTATTTT
CDR3aa: CASSSTTSGDDTQYF

abundance: few
j_gene: TRBJ2-2
v_gene: TRBV5-5
d_gene: TRBD2
CDR3nt: TGTGCCAGCAGCTTAGAGACTAGCGGGAGGTCTGACACCGGGGAGCTGTTTTTT
CDR3aa: CASSLETSGRSDTGELFF

abundance: -
j_gene: TRBJ2-7
v_gene: TRBV13
d_gene: -
CDR3nt: TGTGCCAGCAGCTTAGACCGCCGTGCGACCTACGAGCAGTACTTC
CDR3aa: CASSLDRRATYEQYF

abundance: -
j_gene: TRBJ1-2
v_gene: TRBV5-1
d_gene: TRBD1
CDR3nt: TGCGCCAGCAGCCCCGGACAGGGAGCGAGAGGGTTCCGCTACACCTTC
CDR3aa: CASSPGQGARGFRYTF

abundance: many
j_gene: TRBJ2-1
v_gene: TRBV20-1
d_gene: -
CDR3nt: TGCAGTGTCCAGCTAGTGCATGAGCAGTTCTTC
CDR3aa: CSVQLVHEQFF

abundance: few
j_gene: TRBJ1-1
v_gene: TRBV30
d_gene: -
CDR3nt: TGTGCCTGGAGTGTATATCGGTCGGTTGAAGCTTTCTTT
CDR3aa: CAWSVYRSVEAFF

abundance: -
j_gene: TRBJ2-3
v_gene: TRBV24-1
d_gene: -
CDR3nt: TGTGCCACCAGTGGACTATCCGATACAGATACGCAGTATTTT
CDR3aa: CATSGLSDTDTQYF

abundance: few
j_gene: TRBJ2-1
v_gene: TRBV7-9
d_gene: -
CDR3nt: TGTGCCAGCAGCTTAGGGGACAAGCAGAGGAATGAGCAGTTCTTC
CDR3aa: CASSLGDKQRNEQFF

abundance: few
j_gene: TRBJ2-1
v_gene: TRBV20-1
d_gene: -
CDR3nt: TGCAGTGCTAGAGATGCCGGGGGCTCCTACAATGAGCAGTTCTTC
CDR3aa: CSARDAGGSYNEQFF

abundance: few
j_gene: TRBJ2-1
v_gene: TRBV4-1
d_gene: -
CDR3nt: TGCGCCAGCAGCCAAGGAGCTCTGGCCCGCGGGGCCTACAATGAGCAGTTCTTC
CDR3aa: CASSQGALARGAYNEQFF

abundance: -
j_gene: TRBJ2-2
v_gene: TRBV21-1
d_gene: -
CDR3nt: TGTGCCAGCAGCAAAGACGGGACAGAAACCACCGGGGAGCTGTTTTTT
CDR3aa: CASSKDGTETTGELFF

abundance: -
j_gene: TRBJ1-5
v_gene: TRBV6-2/TRBV6-3
d_gene: TRBD1
CDR3nt: TGTGCCAGCAGTTGGACAGGGGGCAGGCAGCCCCAGCATTTT
CDR3aa: CASSWTGGRQPQHF

abundance: -
j_gene: TRBJ2-7
v_gene: TRBV5-1
d_gene: -
CDR3nt: TGCGCCAGCAGCTCGTGGACTGGAGGGGGCTACGAGCAGTACTTC
CDR3aa: CASSSWTGGGYEQYF

abundance: few
j_gene: TRBJ2-7
v_gene: TRBV20-1
d_gene: -
CDR3nt: TGCAGTGCTAGAGATTCAGGGCAGTCACTCTTC
CDR3aa: CSARDSGQSLF

abundance: -
j_gene: TRBJ2-3
v_gene: TRBV4-3
d_gene: -
CDR3nt: TGCGCCAGCAGCCAGACGACTGCCAGCACAGATACGCAGTATTTT
CDR3aa: CASSQTTASTDTQYF

abundance: large
j_gene: TRBJ2-5
v_gene: TRBV12-3/TRBV12-4
d_gene: -
CDR3nt: TGTGCCAGCAGCCTAATGGGGGCCCGGGACGGCAAAGAGACCCAGTACTTC
CDR3aa: CASSLMGARDGKETQYF

abundance: few
j_gene: TRBJ2-7
v_gene: TRBV5-1
d_gene: TRBD1
CDR3nt: TGCGCCAGCACTCCTGGGACAGGGAGCTACGAGCAGTACTTC
CDR3aa: CASTPGTGSYEQYF

abundance: once
j_gene: TRBJ1-6
v_gene: TRBV18
d_gene: -
CDR3nt: TGTGCCAGCTCACCACCGAACCAAGGGTTTGATTCACCCCTCCACTTT
CDR3aa: CASSPPNQGFDSPLHF

abundance: -
j_gene: TRBJ1-2
v_gene: TRBV2
d_gene: -
CDR3nt: TGTGCCAGCGAAGGATCCTATGGCTACACCTTC
CDR3aa: CASEGSYGYTF

abundance: -
j_gene: TRBJ2-7
v_gene: TRBV27
d_gene: -
CDR3nt: TGTGCCAGCAGTTTATCAGGGCCGGACGAGCAGTACTTC
CDR3aa: CASSLSGPDEQYF

abundance: -
j_gene: TRBJ2-5
v_gene: TRBV20-1
d_gene: TRBD1
CDR3nt: TGCAGTGCTAGCTGGAGGGACAGGGGGGGAGAGGAGACCCAGTACTTC
CDR3aa: CSASWRDRGGEETQYF

abundance: few
j_gene: TRBJ1-1
v_gene: TRBV20-1
d_gene: -
CDR3nt: TGCAGTGCTACTCAGGGAACCACTGAAGCTTTCTTT
CDR3aa: CSATQGTTEAFF

abundance: once
j_gene: TRBJ1-3
v_gene: TRBV6-6
d_gene: -
CDR3nt: TGTGCCAGCAGTTACGAAGGCGGGGCCCCTGGAAACACCACATATTTT
CDR3aa: CASSYEGGAPGNTTYF

abundance: -
j_gene: TRBJ1-1
v_gene: TRBV27
d_gene: -
CDR3nt: TGTGCCAGCAGTTCGAATACCGGGGGTTGGCACACTGAAGCTTTCTTT
CDR3aa: CASSSNTGGWHTEAFF

abundance: few
j_gene: TRBJ1-3
v_gene: TRBV7-2
d_gene: TRBD1
CDR3nt: TGTGCCAGCAGACTTGACAGGGGGCGAGACACCATATATTTT
CDR3aa: CASRLDRGRDTIYF

abundance: many
j_gene: TRBJ1-6
v_gene: TRBV9
d_gene: -
CDR3nt: TGTGCCAGCAGCGTTTTTAATTCACCCCTCCACTTT
CDR3aa: CASSVFNSPLHF

abundance: -
j_gene: TRBJ1-1
v_gene: TRBV5-5
d_gene: TRBD1
CDR3nt: TGTGCCAGCAGCAGGGGGACAGGAGTAACTGAAGCTTTCTTT
CDR3aa: CASSRGTGVTEAFF